This entry features one TCR beta chain sequence. The antigen this receptor binds is unknown. No base qualities exist here, and no much larger clone lies one base off it. The germline V gene (reference sequence) yields DFQATT for CDR1 and SNEGSKA for CDR2. Trimming takes 3 bases off V and 1 base off J; junction bases not matched to a gene: 6. CDR3 length: 14 amino acids, cysteine to phenylalanine. The retained sequence is limited to the CDR3, 42 bases, with the frame set at the first base. This entry belongs to a study of CD8 T cells in Susac syndrome (dated by TCRdb to between 2019 and 2020). Background for the entire study: Of the Susac syndrome patients who were sequenced, roughly 8 were in clinical remission while about six had clinically active disease. At blood withdrawal, Susac syndrome patients were therapy-naive, treated with corticosteroids (with IVIg additionally given to some), or treated with IVIg alone. Repertoire sequencing was used to test whether CD8+ T cell activation and differentiation in Susac syndrome was antigen driven. Points the paper makes about the study in general: The CD4+ T cell repertoire of patients with Susac syndrome showed no detectable clonal expansion. The number of individuals in the TCR sequencing and HLA analysis was acknowledged as relatively small.

Peripheral blood CD8+ and CD4+ T cells from healthy donors, Susac syndrome patients and multiple sclerosis patients were profiled using high-throughput TCR beta sequencing. Susac syndrome patients met recently defined diagnostic criteria for definite or probable disease. Bulk CD8+ and CD4+ T cells were purified by magnetic negative isolation, while CD8+ TEMRA cells were enriched using FACS. Blood was collected in EDTA tubes and processed within 24 hours, with PBMCs isolated through density gradient centrifugation. PBMCs intended for TCR sequencing were cryopreserved in liquid nitrogen and were subsequently thawed in a 37 degrees C water bath. The sorted or isolated CD4+, CD8+ and CD8+ TEMRA cells reached a purity of at least 90%. RNA was extracted with the RNeasy kit and roughly 0.5 to 1 ug was reverse transcribed using random hexamers. The immunoSEQ multiplex PCR assay, covering 54 Vbeta and 13 Jbeta segments, was used to amplify TCR beta CDR3 regions. PCR amplification bias was corrected using a synthetic template baseline for primer optimization and computational correction. For the original study's pipeline: Reads were annotated to V, D and J genes per IMGT and analyzed with immunoSEQ Analyzer, keeping only productive sequences. Clonality was computed as one minus Shannon entropy normalized by log2 of the number of productive unique sequences. Public and private clones were assessed among the 100 most prevalent clones of each patient and control. Clones were defined as Susac-specific when absent from the healthy and MS cohorts, from about a thousand published viral clones and from other ImmuneACCESS disease sequences. TCRdb passed the public sequencing reads through fastp at Q25 and MiXCR, retaining productive beta sequences. Merged by CDR3 protein, the rows form single entries marked with the most common genes and DNA. TCRdb, not the authors, supplied the V and J calls. In this sample the table shows some 160,000 distinct CDR3 sequences, nearly 97% of which occur a single time. The ten largest make up approximately 0.08% of the sample.

This sequence uses TRBV20-1 and TRBJ2-7; 7 central nucleotides agree with TRBD2. This receptor was taken from a human donor with Susac syndrome. The material sequenced was CD4+ T cells from PBMCs. The DNA sequence is TGCAGTGCTAGCGGCGGGGGAAGGTCCTACGAGCAGTACTTC. Its protein reads: CSASGGGRSYEQYF.